The entry below gives a single T cell receptor (beta chain) sequence along with its context. Its antigen remains undetermined. Qualities for individual bases were not recorded, and no much larger clone is one base off. The collaborating institutions used their own protocols to collect whole blood in K2EDTA tubes. For TCRbeta analysis, collaborator samples were shipped as frozen whole blood, as isolated PBMCs, or as DNA extracted from either sample type. The immunoSEQ Assay, a bias-controlled multiplex PCR, was used to amplify TCRbeta CDR3 regions from genomic DNA. In the paper's pipeline: The number of nucleated cells in each sample was estimated by amplification of reference gene primers within the assay. To quantify the absolute abundance of each unique TCRbeta CDR3 rearrangement, sequence reads were collapsed and filtered. For each sample, productive Simpson clonality was calculated as the square root of Simpson's diversity index across productive rearrangements. Sourced from immuneACCESS, this table was stored by TCRdb with only in-frame sequences that have V and J called. A share of the clones is absent; for the studies checked, an unresolved V gene accounts for under half, and the remainder has no known explanation. That table is the source of V, J and clone size, and D and trimming were worked out from the DNA. This sample has 60,000 to 65,000 clones in its table, and 76% of those were observed once. The ten largest clones add up to about 50% of the sample.

This entry belongs to a study of blood T cell repertoires in COVID-19 (dated by TCRdb to about 2020). In terms of the full investigation: Collaborator samples came from the United States, Italy and Spain and covered acute and convalescent phases of COVID-19. The prospective study material was composed of cDNA or gDNA derived from T cells, B-cell-depleted T cells, or PBMCs. Subjects who had been exposed to COVID-19, were actively infected with it, or had recovered from it provided the deeply sampled blood TCRbeta repertoires that made up the dataset. The repertoires were made available in a free public database intended to serve as a resource for research on the immune response to SARS-CoV-2. The samples were drawn from the first 160 participants of the ongoing ImmuneRACE study and from 950 to 1,500 subjects provided by 6 global collaborators. The sample metadata nearly always contained a de-identified subject ID, COVID-19 status, age in years and sex. Where available, HLA class I and class II types were taken from metadata supplied by the sample provider and were not determined by assay-based typing. What the authors observed across the whole study: The quantity of clinical and demographic metadata differed by source and by participant and was supplied without curation.

The CDR3 starts with the cysteine, ends with the phenylalanine, and has 15 residues. Solely the CDR3 DNA is kept, with 45 bases framed from the first base. V lost 3 bases and J lost 8 bases; the stretch between them is 14 bases long. As encoded in the germline V gene (reference sequence), CDR1 is SEHNR while CDR2 is FQNEAQ. The rearranged chain carries TRBV7-9 and TRBJ1-6; too little of a D gene remains to name it. This receptor was identified in a woman of 80 years or more with acute or convalescent COVID-19. Input material: peripheral blood. The bases read TGTGCCAGCAGCTTGACGCGTCCGGGAGATTCACCCCTCCACTTT. Its amino acids are CASSLTRPGDSPLHF.